This TCR beta chain was found in a study of blood T cell repertoires in COVID-19. Study overall: Sources were T cells, B-cell-depleted T cells, or PBMCs; the material itself was cDNA or gDNA.

Participants were placed into cohorts based on the clinical history they reported. As processed by the authors: Estimation of nucleated cell counts was performed using reference gene primer amplification. Generated by immunoSEQ multiplex PCR, the TCRdb table keeps only in-frame clones and is missing some. V, J and clone size were drawn from that table, and D and trimming were deduced from the DNA. This table holds 390,000 or so clones, approximately 90% found once. In germline, CDR1 is SGHTA, CDR2 FQGNSA. CDR3 length equals 15 residues. Trimming shortened V by 2 bases and J by 4 bases, and 13 bases separated the two germline ends.

The chain employs TRBV7-2 and TRBJ2-3; possible D gene TRBD2, 5 bases. The receptor's source is a woman aged 45-65 years who had recovered from COVID-19. The sample consisted of PBMCs or T cells enriched from blood (not recorded which). The CDR3 protein is CASSLNGLGADTQYF. As DNA, the CDR3 is TGTGCCAGCAGCTTAAACGGACTTGGGGCAGATACGCAGTATTTT.